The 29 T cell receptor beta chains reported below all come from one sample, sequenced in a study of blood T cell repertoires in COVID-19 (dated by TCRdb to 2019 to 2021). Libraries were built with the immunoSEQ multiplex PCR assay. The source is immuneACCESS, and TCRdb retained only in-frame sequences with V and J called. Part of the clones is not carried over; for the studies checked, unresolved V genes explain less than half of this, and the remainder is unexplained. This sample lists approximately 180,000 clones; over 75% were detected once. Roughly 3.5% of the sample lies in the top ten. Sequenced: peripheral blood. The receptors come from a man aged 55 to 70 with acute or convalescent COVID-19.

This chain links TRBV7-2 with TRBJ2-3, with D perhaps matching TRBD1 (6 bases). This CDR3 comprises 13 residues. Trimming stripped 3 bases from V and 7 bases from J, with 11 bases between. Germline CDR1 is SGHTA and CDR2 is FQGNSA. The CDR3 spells CASSFQQGYTQYF. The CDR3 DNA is TGTGCCAGCAGCTTTCAACAGGGATATACGCAGTATTTT.

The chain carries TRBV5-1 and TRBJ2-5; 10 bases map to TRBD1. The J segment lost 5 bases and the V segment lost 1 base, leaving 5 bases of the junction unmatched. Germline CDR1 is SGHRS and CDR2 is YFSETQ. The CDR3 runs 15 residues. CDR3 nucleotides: TGCGCCAGCAGCTTGTGGGGGACAGGGGAGGAGACCCAGTACTTC. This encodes CASSLWGTGEETQYF.

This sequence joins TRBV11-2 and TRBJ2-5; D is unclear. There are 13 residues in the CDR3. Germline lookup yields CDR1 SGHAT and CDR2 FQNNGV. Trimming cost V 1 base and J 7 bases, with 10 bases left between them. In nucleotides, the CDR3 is TGTGCCAGCAGCTTAGCAGTATCGGGGACCCAGTACTTC. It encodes CASSLAVSGTQYF.

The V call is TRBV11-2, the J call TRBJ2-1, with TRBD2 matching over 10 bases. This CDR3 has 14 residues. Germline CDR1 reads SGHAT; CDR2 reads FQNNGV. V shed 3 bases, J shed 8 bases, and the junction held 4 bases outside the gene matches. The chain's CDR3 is CASSLLAGEYEQFF. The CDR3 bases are TGTGCCAGCAGCTTGCTAGCGGGAGAGTATGAGCAGTTCTTC.

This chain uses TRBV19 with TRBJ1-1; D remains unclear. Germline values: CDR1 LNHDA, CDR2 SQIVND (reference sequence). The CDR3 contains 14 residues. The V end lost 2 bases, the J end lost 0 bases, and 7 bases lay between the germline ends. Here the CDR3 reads CASSIQAVNTEAFF. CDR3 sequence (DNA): TGTGCCAGTAGTATACAGGCAGTGAACACTGAAGCTTTCTTT.

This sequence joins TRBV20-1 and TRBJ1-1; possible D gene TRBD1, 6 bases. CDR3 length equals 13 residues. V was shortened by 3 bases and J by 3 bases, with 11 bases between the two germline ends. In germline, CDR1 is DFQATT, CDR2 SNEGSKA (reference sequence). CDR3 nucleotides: TGCAGTGCTAGTACAGGGTCGGACACTGAAGCTTTCTTT. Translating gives CSASTGSDTEAFF.

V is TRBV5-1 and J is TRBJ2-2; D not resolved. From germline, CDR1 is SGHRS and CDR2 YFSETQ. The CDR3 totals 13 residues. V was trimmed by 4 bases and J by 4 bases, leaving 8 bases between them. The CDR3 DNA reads TGCGCCAGCAGCCCCCCGGGCACCGGGGAGCTGTTTTTT. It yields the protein CASSPPGTGELFF.

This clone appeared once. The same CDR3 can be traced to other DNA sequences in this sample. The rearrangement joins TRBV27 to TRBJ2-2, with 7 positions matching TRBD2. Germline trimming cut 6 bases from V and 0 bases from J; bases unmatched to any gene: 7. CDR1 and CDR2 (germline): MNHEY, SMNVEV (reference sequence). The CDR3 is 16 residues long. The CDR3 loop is CASRAGRGANTGELFF. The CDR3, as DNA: TGTGCCAGCAGAGCGGGGAGGGGCGCGAACACCGGGGAGCTGTTTTTT.

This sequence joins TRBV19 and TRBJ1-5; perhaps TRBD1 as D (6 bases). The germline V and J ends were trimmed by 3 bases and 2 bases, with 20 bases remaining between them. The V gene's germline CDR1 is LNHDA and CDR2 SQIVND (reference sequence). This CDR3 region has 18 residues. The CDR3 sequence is CASSMASGQTGGNQPQHF. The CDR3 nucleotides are TGTGCCAGTAGTATGGCCTCAGGACAGACGGGTGGCAATCAGCCCCAGCATTTT.

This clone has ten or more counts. As DNA, the CDR3 is TGTGCCACCGAGACAGGGGTAAACTACGAGCAGTACTTC. Its protein product is CATETGVNYEQYF. The chain links TRBV28 to TRBJ2-7; 8 bases fit TRBD1. The CDR3 totals 13 residues. CDR1 MDHEN and CDR2 SYDVKM come from the germline V gene. The J segment lost 3 bases and the V segment lost 10 bases, leaving 8 bases of the junction unmatched.

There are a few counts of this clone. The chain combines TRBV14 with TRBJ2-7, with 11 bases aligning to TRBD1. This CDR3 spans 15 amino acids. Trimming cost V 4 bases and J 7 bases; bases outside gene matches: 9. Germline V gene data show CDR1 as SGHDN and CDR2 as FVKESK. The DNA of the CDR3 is TGTGCCAGCAGCCGAGGGACAGGGGGTATAGGAGAGCAGTACTTC. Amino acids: CASSRGTGGIGEQYF.

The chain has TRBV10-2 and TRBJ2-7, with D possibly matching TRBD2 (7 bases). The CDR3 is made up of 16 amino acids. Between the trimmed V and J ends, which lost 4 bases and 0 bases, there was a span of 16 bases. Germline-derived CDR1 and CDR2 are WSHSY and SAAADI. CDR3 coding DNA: TGCGCCAGCAGTGGGCGGGGGCTAGCGCTCTCCTACGAGCAGTACTTC. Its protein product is CASSGRGLALSYEQYF.

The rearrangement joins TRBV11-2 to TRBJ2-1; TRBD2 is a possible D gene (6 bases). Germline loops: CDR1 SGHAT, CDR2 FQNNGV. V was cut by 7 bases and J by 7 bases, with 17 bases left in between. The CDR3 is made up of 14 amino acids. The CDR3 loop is CASTPLGGGNEQFF. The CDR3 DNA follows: TGTGCCAGCACCCCGTTGGGGGGAGGAAATGAGCAGTTCTTC.

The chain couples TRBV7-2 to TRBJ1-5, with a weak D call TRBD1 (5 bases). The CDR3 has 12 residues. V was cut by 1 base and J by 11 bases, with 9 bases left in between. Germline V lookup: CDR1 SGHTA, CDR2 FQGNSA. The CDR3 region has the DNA TGTGCCAGCAGCTTAGGGGGCAAGACCCAGCATTTT. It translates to CASSLGGKTQHF.

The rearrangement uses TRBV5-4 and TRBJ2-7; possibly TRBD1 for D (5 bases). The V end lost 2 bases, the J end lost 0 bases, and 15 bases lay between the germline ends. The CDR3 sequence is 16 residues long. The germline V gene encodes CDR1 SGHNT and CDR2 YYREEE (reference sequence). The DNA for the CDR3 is TGTGCCAGCAGCTTTCAGGGCGTGGAGAGCTCCTACGAGCAGTACTTC. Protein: CASSFQGVESSYEQYF. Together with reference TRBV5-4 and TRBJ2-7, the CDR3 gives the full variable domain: ETGVTQSPTHLIKTRGQQVTLRCSSQSGHNTVSWYQQALGQGPQFIFQYYREEENGRGNFPPRFSGLQFPNYSSELNVNALELDDSALYLCASSFQGVESSYEQYFGPGTRLTVT.

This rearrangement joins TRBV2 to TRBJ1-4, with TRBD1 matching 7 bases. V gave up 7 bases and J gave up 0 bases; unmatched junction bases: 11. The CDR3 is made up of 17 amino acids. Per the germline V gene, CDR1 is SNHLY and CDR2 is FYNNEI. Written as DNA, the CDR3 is TGTGCCAGCATCCGTTCGGGACAGATTACAACTAATGAAAAACTGTTTTTT. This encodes CASIRSGQITTNEKLFF. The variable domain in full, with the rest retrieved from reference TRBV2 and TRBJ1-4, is EPEVTQTPSHQVTQMGQEVILRCVPISNHLYFYWYRQILGQKVEFLVSFYNNEISEKSEIFDDQFSVERPDGSNFTLKIRSTKLEDSAMYFCASIRSGQITTNEKLFFGSGTQLSVL.

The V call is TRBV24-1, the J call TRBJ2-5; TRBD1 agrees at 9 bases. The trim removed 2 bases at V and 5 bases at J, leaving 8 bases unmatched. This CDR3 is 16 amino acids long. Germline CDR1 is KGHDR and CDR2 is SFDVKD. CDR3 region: CATSDSYRGLGETQYF. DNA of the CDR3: TGTGCCACCAGTGATTCCTACAGGGGGCTCGGGGAGACCCAGTACTTC.

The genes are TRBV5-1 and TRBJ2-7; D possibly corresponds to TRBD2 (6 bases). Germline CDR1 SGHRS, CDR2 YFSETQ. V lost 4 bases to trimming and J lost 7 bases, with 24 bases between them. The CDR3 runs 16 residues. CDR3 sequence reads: CASSPGDGWTGMEQYF. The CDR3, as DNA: TGCGCCAGCAGCCCGGGGGACGGCTGGACCGGTATGGAGCAGTACTTC.

This CDR3 is CASSARHSDTQYF. CDR3 DNA: TGTGCCAGCAGTGCTCGACATTCAGATACGCAGTATTTT. The V gene is TRBV6-4, the J gene TRBJ2-3; no reliable D call. V dropped 4 bases and J dropped 4 bases, with 9 bases sitting between them. Germline CDR1 reads MRHNA; CDR2 reads SNTAGT. The CDR3 covers 13 residues.

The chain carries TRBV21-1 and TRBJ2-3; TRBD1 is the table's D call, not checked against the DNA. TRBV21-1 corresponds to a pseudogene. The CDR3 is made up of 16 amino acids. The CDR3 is CASSAPGQLSTDTQYF. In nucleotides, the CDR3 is TGTGCCAGCAGCGCTCCGGGACAGCTTAGCACAGATACGCAGTATTTT.

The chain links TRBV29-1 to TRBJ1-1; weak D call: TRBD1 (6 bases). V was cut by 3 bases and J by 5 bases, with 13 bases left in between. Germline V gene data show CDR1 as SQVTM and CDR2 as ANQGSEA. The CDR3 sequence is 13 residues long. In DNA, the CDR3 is TGCAGCGTTGATTGGGGGCGCGGGACTGAAGCTTTCTTT. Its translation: CSVDWGRGTEAFF.

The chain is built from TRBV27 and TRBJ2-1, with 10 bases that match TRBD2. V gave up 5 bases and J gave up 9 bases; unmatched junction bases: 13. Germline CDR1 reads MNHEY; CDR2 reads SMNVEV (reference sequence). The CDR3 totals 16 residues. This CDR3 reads CASSPSGLARVSEQFF. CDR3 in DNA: TGTGCCAGCAGTCCCTCGGGACTAGCGAGAGTGAGTGAGCAGTTCTTC.

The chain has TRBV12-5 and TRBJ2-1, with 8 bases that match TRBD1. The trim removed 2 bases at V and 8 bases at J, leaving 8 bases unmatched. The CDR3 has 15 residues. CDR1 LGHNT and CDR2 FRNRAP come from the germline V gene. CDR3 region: CASGLPGQGSDEQFF. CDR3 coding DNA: TGTGCTAGTGGTTTGCCAGGACAGGGCAGCGATGAGCAGTTCTTC.

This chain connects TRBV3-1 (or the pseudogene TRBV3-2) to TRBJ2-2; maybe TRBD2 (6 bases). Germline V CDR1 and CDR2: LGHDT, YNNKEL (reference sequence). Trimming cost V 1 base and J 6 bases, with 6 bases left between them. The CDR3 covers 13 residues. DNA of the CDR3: TGTGCCAGCAGCCAAGGGGGGGCCGGGGAGCTGTTTTTT. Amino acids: CASSQGGAGELFF.

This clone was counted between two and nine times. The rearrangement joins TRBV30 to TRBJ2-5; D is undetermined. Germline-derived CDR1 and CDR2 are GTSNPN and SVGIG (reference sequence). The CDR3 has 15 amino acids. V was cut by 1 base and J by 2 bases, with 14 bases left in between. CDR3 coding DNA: TGTGCCTGGAGTGGATGGCGAACAGTACAAGAGACCCAGTACTTC. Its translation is CAWSGWRTVQETQYF.

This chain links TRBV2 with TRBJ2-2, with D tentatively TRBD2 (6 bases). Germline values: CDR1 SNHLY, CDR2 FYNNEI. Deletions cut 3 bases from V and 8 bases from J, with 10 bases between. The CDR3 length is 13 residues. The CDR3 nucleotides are TGTGCCAGCAGTGAGGCCGGAGGGGGGGAGCTGTTTTTT. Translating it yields CASSEAGGGELFF.

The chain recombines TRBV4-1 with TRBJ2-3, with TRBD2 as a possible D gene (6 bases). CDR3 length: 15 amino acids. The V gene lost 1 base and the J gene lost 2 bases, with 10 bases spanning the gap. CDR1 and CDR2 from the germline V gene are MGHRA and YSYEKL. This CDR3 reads CASSQGTTLTDTQYF. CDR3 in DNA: TGCGCCAGCAGCCAAGGGACTACCCTCACAGATACGCAGTATTTT.

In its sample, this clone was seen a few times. Here the CDR3 reads CASSPRRRTRNTGELFF. The CDR3 region has the DNA TGTGCCAGCAGTCCTAGGCGGAGGACTCGGAACACCGGGGAGCTGTTTTTT. This chain uses TRBV13 with TRBJ2-2, with D tentatively TRBD2 (5 bases). Trimming took off 6 bases at V and 1 base at J, with 18 bases between the two ends. Germline V lookup: CDR1 PRHDT, CDR2 FYEKMQ (reference sequence). This CDR3 comprises 17 residues.

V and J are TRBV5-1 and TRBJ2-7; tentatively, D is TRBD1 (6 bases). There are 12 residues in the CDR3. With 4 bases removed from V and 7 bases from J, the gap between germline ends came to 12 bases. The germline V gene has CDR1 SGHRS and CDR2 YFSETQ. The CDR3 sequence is CASSVTGREQYF. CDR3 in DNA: TGCGCCAGCAGCGTGACAGGACGGGAGCAGTACTTC.